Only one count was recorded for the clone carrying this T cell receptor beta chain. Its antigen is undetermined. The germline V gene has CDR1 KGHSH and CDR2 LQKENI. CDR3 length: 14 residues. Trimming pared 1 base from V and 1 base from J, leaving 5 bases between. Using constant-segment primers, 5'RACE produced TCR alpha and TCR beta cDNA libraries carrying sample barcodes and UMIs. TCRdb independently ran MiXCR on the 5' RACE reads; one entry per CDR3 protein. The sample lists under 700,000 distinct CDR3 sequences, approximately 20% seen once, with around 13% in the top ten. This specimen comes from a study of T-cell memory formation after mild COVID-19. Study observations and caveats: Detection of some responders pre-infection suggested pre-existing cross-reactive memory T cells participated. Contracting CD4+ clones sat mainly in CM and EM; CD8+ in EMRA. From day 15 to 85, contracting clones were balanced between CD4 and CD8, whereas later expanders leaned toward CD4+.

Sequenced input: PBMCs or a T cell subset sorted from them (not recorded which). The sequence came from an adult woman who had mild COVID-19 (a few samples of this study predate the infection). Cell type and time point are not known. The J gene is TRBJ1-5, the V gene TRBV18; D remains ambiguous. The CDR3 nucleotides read TGTGCCAGCTCACCACTTCCCAGCAATCAGCCCCAGCATTTT. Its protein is CASSPLPSNQPQHF. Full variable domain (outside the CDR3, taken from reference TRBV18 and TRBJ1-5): NAGVMQNPRHLVRRRGQEARLRCSPMKGHSHVYWYRQLPEEGLKFMVYLQKENIIDESGMPKERFSAEFPKEGPSILRIQQVVRGDSAAYFCASSPLPSNQPQHFGDGTRLSIL.